This T cell receptor (beta chain) was profiled in a study of type 1 and type 2 diabetes patients. Turning to the study itself: CD4+ or CD8+ T cells were positively selected from PBMCs with microbeads.

Amplification started from genomic DNA. Amplification of the beta chain CDR3 used 30 forward and 13 reverse multiplex primers. TCRdb re-derived calls from the multiplex PCR reads in MiXCR, one entry per CDR3 protein. The sample records 250,000 to 300,000 distinct CDR3 sequences, more than 40% being singletons. The ends were cut back, 7 bases at V and 1 base at J, with 17 bases in the middle. Germline assignment: CDR1 SNHLY and CDR2 FYNNEI. The CDR3 has 16 amino acids. Roughly 10 milliliters of peripheral blood were collected from each participant. The sequenced material came from peripheral blood mononuclear cells (PBMCs). This TCR was sampled from a man younger than 35 with type 2 diabetes. The V call is TRBV2, the J call TRBJ2-1; perhaps TRBD2 as D (5 bases). The CDR3, as DNA: TGTGCCAGCATAAGAGAGCTAGCAGCTTCCTACAATGAGCAGTTCTTC. Amino acid sequence: CASIRELAASYNEQFF.